This TCR beta chain comes out of a study of CD4+ T cells in melanoma. Findings and caveats of the study: CD8+ T cell, macrophage and B cell function reportedly correlated with neoantigen-specific CD4+ T cells. Reportedly, melanoma neoantigen-specific CD4+ T cells showed varied differentiation states.

The CDR3 length is 15 residues. CDR1 SGHRS and CDR2 YFSETQ come from the germline V gene. Note on this clone: What it binds is unknown. A read error may account for a junction end that differs from germline.

Profiling relied on immunoSEQ multiplex PCR, and the TCRdb table lists in-frame clones only, not all of them. The sample shows over 15,000 clones, 65% to 85% of them seen only once. V and J are TRBV5-1 and TRBJ2-5, with TRBD1 identical over 9 bases. The source material was cells from a culture (not recorded whether cultured in vitro). This clonotype was sampled from a human donor with melanoma. CDR3 protein: CASTLGDRASMAQYF. Here the CDR3 DNA reads TGCGCCAGCACCTTGGGGGACAGGGCGAGTATGGCCCAGTACTTC. The complete variable domain, with remaining parts taken from reference TRBV5-1 and TRBJ2-5, reads KAGVTQTPRYLIKTRGQQVTLSCSPISGHRSVSWYQQTPGQGLQFLFEYFSETQRNKGNFPGRFSGRQFSNSRSEMNVSTLELGDSALYLCASTLGDRASMAQYFGPGTRLLVL.